This T cell receptor (beta chain) derives from a study of cytomegalovirus exposure and HLA in healthy donors. V lost 2 bases and J 2 bases, leaving 9 bases between the germline ends. The CDR3 runs 14 residues. Germline V gives CDR1 ENHRY, CDR2 SYGVKD. As for this clone: Antigen specificity is unknown.

General observations from the study: DRB1 showed the most TCR associations and HLA-C the fewest in a later analysis, as rates varied by HLA locus. The authors reported that TCR beta sequences could predict HLA-A and HLA-B alleles. These predictions were accurate for most subjects in the first cohort. The availability of immune exposure information extended only to CMV serostatus. Several V segments, TRBV6-2 and TRBV6-3 among them, could not be told apart and were dropped.

The PCR employed 60 Vbeta primers together with 13 Jbeta primers. Clones were read by immunoSEQ multiplex PCR, and TCRdb kept only the in-frame ones, dropping some. There are tens of thousands of clones in the sample; roughly four fifths occur only once, and 3% to 4.5% lies in the top ten. The chain recombines TRBV10-3 with TRBJ1-1; the D is unclear. This receptor was taken from a man under 40 in good health and CMV-seronegative. Specimen: PBMCs. Written as DNA, the CDR3 is TGTGCCATCAGTGAGGGTTCGGGTAACACTGAAGCTTTCTTT. Its translation: CAISEGSGNTEAFF.